This is a list of T cell receptor beta chains from one sample in a study of CD8 T cells in Susac syndrome. TCRdb recomputed calls from the immunoSEQ multiplex PCR reads with MiXCR, one row per CDR3 protein. The repertoire holds about 200,000 distinct CDR3 sequences, 85% to 95% seen once, with approximately 0.082% in the top ten. Sequenced sample: CD4+ T cells from PBMCs. These receptors all come from a human donor with multiple sclerosis. Each CDR3 is given with its conserved first and last residue.

j_call cdr3_length v_call cdr3_aa
TRBJ2-3 15 TRBV15 CATSSMRGGPDTQYF
TRBJ1-2 15 TRBV7-9 CASSSLWGPGYGYTF
TRBJ2-5 13 TRBV30 CTWGRGPGETQYF
TRBJ2-4 11 TRBV19 CASSISNIQYF
TRBJ1-1 15 TRBV30 CAWRPWGQGKPEAFF
TRBJ2-7 14 TRBV9 CASSSVGGNYEQYF
TRBJ2-5 13 TRBV5-4 CASGAGPQETQYF
TRBJ2-5 14 TRBV20-1 CSARETGVQETQYF
TRBJ2-1 15 TRBV29-1 CSVEPGQGIFGEQFF
TRBJ2-1 16 TRBV3-1 CASSQEVTGYVNEQFF
TRBJ2-1 16 TRBV12-3/TRBV12-4 CASSDRTGANYNEQFF
TRBJ2-1 14 TRBV29-1 CSVEVGAGYNEQFF
TRBJ1-5 13 TRBV3-1 CASSGRPYQPQHF
TRBJ1-4 15 TRBV20-1 CSARDGTGLGEKLFF